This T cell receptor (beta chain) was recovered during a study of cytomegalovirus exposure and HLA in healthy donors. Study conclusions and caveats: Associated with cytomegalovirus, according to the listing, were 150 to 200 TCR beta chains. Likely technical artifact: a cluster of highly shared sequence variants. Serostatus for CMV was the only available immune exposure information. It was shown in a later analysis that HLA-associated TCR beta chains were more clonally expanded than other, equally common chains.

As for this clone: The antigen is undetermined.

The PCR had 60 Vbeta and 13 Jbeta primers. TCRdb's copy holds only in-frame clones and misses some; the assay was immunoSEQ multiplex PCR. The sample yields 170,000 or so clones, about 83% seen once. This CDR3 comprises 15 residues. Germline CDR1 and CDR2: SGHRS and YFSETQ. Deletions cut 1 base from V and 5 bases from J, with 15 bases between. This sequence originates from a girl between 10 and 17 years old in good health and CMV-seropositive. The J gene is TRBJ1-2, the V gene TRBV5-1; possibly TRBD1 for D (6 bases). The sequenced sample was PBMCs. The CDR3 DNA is TGCGCCAGCAGCTTGTGGGGACATAGACGGTATGGCTACACCTTC. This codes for CASSLWGHRRYGYTF.